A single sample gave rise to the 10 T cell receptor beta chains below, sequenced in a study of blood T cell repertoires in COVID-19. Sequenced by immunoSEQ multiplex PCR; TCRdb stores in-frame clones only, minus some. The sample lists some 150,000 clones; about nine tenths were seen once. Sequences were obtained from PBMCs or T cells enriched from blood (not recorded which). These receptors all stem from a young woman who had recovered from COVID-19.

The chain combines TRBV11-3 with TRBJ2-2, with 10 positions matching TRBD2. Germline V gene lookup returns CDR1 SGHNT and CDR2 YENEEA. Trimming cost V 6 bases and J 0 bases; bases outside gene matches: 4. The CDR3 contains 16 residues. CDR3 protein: CASSWTSGANTGELFF. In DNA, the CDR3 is TGTGCCAGCAGTTGGACTAGCGGAGCGAACACCGGGGAGCTGTTTTTT.

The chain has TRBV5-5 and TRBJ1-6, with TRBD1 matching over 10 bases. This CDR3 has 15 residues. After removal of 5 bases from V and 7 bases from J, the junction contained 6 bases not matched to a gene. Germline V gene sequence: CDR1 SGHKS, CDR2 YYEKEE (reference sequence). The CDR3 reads CASRIGQGVNSPLHF. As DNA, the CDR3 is TGTGCCAGCAGGATAGGACAGGGGGTAAATTCACCCCTCCACTTT.

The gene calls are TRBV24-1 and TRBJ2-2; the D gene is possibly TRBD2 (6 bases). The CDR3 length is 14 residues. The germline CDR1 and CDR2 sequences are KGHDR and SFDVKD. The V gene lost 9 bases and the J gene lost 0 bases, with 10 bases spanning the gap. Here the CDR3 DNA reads TGTGCCACCTCGGCGGGGTCGAACACCGGGGAGCTGTTTTTT. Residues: CATSAGSNTGELFF.

This chain's CDR3 is CASSQEDRQNTIYF. The CDR3 DNA reads TGTGCCAGCAGCCAGGAGGACCGACAAAACACCATATATTTT. The rearrangement uses TRBV4-2 and TRBJ1-3; no clear D gene. Germline values: CDR1 LGHNA, CDR2 YNFKEQ. V was shortened by 3 bases and J by 6 bases, with 12 bases between the two germline ends. The CDR3 has 14 residues.

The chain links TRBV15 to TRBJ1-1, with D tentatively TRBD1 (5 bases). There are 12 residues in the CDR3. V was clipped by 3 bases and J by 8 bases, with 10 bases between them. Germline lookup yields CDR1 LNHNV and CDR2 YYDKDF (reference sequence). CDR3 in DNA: TGTGCCACCAGCAGGGACACAGTGGAAGCTTTCTTT. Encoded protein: CATSRDTVEAFF.

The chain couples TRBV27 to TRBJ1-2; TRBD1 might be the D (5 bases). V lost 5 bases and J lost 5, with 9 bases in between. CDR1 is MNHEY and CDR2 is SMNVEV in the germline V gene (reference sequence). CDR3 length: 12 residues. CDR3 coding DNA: TGTGCCAGCAGTCCCCGGGGGTATGGCTACACCTTC. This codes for CASSPRGYGYTF.

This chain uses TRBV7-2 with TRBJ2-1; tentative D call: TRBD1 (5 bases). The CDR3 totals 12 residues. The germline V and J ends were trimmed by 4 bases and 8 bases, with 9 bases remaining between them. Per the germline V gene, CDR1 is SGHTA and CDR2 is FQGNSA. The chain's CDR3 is CASSSVGDEQFF. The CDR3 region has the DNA TGTGCCAGCAGCTCGGTAGGGGATGAGCAGTTCTTC. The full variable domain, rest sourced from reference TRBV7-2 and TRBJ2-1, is GAGVSQSPSNKVTEKGKDVELRCDPISGHTALYWYRQSLGQGLEFLIYFQGNSAPDKSGLPSDRFSAERTGGSVSTLTIQRTQQEDSAVYLCASSSVGDEQFFGPGTRLTVL.

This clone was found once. The CDR3 DNA sequence: TGTGCCACTACACCTTCACAGGGGGATCCCTACGAGCAGTACTTC. Translated, it gives CATTPSQGDPYEQYF. The chain links TRBV19 to TRBJ2-7, with 8 bases fitting TRBD1. J gave up 2 bases and V 10 bases, and 13 bases lay outside the gene matches. The CDR3 loop spans 15 amino acids. The germline V gene encodes CDR1 LNHDA and CDR2 SQIVND (reference sequence).

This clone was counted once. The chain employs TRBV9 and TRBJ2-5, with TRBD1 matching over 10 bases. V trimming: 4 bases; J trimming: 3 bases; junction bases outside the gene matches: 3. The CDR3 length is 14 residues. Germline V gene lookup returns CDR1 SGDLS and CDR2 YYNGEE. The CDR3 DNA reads TGTGCCAGCAGCACCGGGACAGGGGAAGAGACCCAGTACTTC. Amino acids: CASSTGTGEETQYF.

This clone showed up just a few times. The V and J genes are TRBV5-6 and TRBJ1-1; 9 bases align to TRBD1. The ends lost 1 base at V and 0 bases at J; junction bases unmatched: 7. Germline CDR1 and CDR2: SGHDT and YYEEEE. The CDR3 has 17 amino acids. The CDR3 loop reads CASSLTAGQGMNTEAFF. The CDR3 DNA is TGTGCCAGCAGCTTGACTGCTGGACAGGGGATGAACACTGAAGCTTTCTTT.